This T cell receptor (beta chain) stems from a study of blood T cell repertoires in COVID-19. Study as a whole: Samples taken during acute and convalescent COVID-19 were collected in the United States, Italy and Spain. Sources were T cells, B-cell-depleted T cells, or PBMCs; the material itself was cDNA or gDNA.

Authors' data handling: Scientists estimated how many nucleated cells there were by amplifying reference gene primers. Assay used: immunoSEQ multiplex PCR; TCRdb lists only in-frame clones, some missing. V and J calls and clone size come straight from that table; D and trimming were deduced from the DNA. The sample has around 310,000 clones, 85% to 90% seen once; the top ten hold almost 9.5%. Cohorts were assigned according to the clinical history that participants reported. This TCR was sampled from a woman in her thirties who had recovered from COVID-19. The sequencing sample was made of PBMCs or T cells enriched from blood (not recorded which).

The CDR3 region has the DNA TGTGCCAGCAGTTTGGCAGTTAATCAGCCCCAGCATTTT. Its protein is CASSLAVNQPQHF. This chain uses TRBV12-3 or TRBV12-4 with TRBJ1-5; D unresolved. Trimming stripped 3 bases from V and 4 bases from J, with 7 bases between. The CDR3 is 13 amino acids.